These 8 T cell receptor beta chains originate from one sample sequenced in a study of regulatory T cells in long-lasting Graves disease. The authors built TCR beta libraries using iRepertoire HTBI primers and Arm-PCR of CDR3 regions. TCRdb used MiXCR to reprocess the multiplex PCR reads, holding one entry per CDR3 protein. The sample contains about 500,000 distinct CDR3 sequences, roughly 17% of which appear only once. Described time point: newly diagnosed GD, antithyroid drugs for less than 3 months. After RNA was extracted from PBMCs, the TCR library was made from it. These data were also reused for a study on T cells in Graves' hyperthyroidism and ophthalmopathy.

This material consisted of peripheral blood mononuclear cells (PBMCs), taken at new diagnosis, from a patient treated with antithyroid drugs. The origin of the receptors is a middle-aged man with Graves disease.

This clonotype was seen more than once but under ten times. V and J are TRBV12-3 or TRBV12-4 and TRBJ2-7, with 7 positions matching TRBD1. The CDR3 is made up of 14 amino acids. V shed 5 bases and J 0 bases; nucleotides not matched to a gene: 4. This chain's CDR3 is CASSRDSLSYEQYF. The DNA of the CDR3 is TGTGCCAGCAGTCGGGACAGCCTCTCCTACGAGCAGTACTTC.

This clonotype was picked up many times. V and J are TRBV2 and TRBJ2-3, with TRBD2 identical over 11 bases. There are 14 residues in the CDR3. CDR1 SNHLY and CDR2 FYNNEI come from the germline V gene. V gave up 6 bases and J gave up 6 bases; unmatched junction bases: 5. The CDR3 region has the DNA TGTGCCAGCAGGAGACTAGCGGGGACGGATACGCAGTATTTT. Residues: CASRRLAGTDTQYF.

In its sample, this clonotype was seen many times. This sequence joins TRBV18 and TRBJ2-1; D is possibly TRBD2 (6 bases). In germline, CDR1 is KGHSH, CDR2 LQKENI. V was clipped by 8 bases and J by 8 bases, with 25 bases between them. The CDR3 is made up of 16 amino acids. The CDR3 here is CASATMVADLKDEQFF. DNA for the CDR3: TGTGCCAGCGCAACCATGGTAGCGGACCTTAAGGATGAGCAGTTCTTC. Looking up the rest from reference TRBV18 and TRBJ2-1 gives the full variable domain: NAGVMQNPRHLVRRRGQEARLRCSPMKGHSHVYWYRQLPEEGLKFMVYLQKENIIDESGMPKERFSAEFPKEGPSILRIQQVVRGDSAAYFCASATMVADLKDEQFFGPGTRLTVL.

The chain combines TRBV19 with TRBJ2-5; the match to TRBD2 covers 8 bases. Germline trimming cut 8 bases from V and 1 base from J; bases unmatched to any gene: 12. CDR1 is LNHDA, CDR2 SQIVND, per germline (reference sequence). The CDR3 extends over 16 amino acids. As DNA, the CDR3 is TGTGCCAGTCGCAAAAGGGTAGCGGGAACCCAAGAGACCCAGTACTTC. Protein: CASRKRVAGTQETQYF.

This clonotype has ten or more counts. In DNA form, the CDR3 reads TGCAGCGTAAAAATAGCGGGATGGGCCTACAATGAGCAGTTCTTC. This codes for CSVKIAGWAYNEQFF. The J gene is TRBJ2-1, the V gene TRBV29-1, with 8 bases lining up with TRBD2. Germline V lookup: CDR1 SQVTM, CDR2 ANQGSEA. The CDR3 covers 15 residues. With V trimmed by 6 bases and J by 2 bases, 9 bases remained unmatched.

The V gene is TRBV28, the J gene TRBJ1-2; 9 nucleotides match TRBD1. The junction had 3 bases not matched to a gene; V was cut back by 8 bases and J by 8 bases. Germline V gene lookup returns CDR1 MDHEN and CDR2 SYDVKM. This CDR3 contains 11 residues. The CDR3 protein is CASRQGVGYTF. CDR3 in DNA: TGTGCCAGCCGACAGGGGGTCGGCTACACCTTC.

This clonotype appeared a few times. The V gene is TRBV5-8, the J gene TRBJ2-2; 7 bases align to TRBD1. Germline CDR1 is SGHTS and CDR2 is YDEGEE. V lost 0 bases to trimming and J lost 5 bases; unmatched junction nucleotides: 4. The CDR3 loop spans 15 amino acids. The CDR3 DNA follows: TGTGCCAGCAGCTTGGAGGGGGCGCGGACCGGGGAGCTGTTTTTT. This translates into CASSLEGARTGELFF.

In this sample, this clonotype turned up many times. This rearrangement joins TRBV7-2 to TRBJ2-5, with 7 nucleotides matching TRBD2. Trimming cost V 8 bases and J 5 bases; bases outside gene matches: 8. This CDR3 is built from 13 residues. Germline V gene lookup returns CDR1 SGHTA and CDR2 FQGNSA. The chain's CDR3 is CASGGRDRETQYF. The CDR3 coding sequence is TGTGCCAGCGGCGGGAGAGATCGGGAGACCCAGTACTTC.